The rows below give T cell receptor beta chains drawn from one sample of a study of blood T cell repertoires in COVID-19. TCRdb's copy holds only in-frame clones and misses some; the assay was immunoSEQ multiplex PCR. The sample has approximately 240,000 clones, 80% to 90% seen once. Specimen: PBMCs or T cells enriched from blood (not recorded which). The source of these receptors is a woman between 50 and 59 years old in a cohort exposed to, infected with or recovered from COVID-19 (not recorded which). The CDR3 runs from the conserved cysteine through the conserved F or W. Each record gives: D gene, V gene, J gene, CDR3 length, clone size, CDR3 DNA, CDR3 protein. A D gene is named only where the DNA matches it firmly. Size values are once, few and many counts, or a class for expanded clones, and some rows have none.

D: .
V: TRBV5-8
J: TRBJ1-5
length: 15
size: .
DNA: TGTGCCAGCAGCACTTTGGGGAGGGGGAATCAGCCCCAGCATTTT
CDR3: CASSTLGRGNQPQHF

D: TRBD1
V: TRBV18
J: TRBJ1-1
length: 13
size: .
DNA: TGTGCCAGCTCACGGAGGACAGGGGTCGAAGCTTTCTTT
CDR3: CASSRRTGVEAFF

D: TRBD2
V: TRBV3-1/TRBV3-2
J: TRBJ2-1
length: 15
size: .
DNA: TGTGCCAGCAGCCAAGGGCTAGCGGGGGTCAATGAGCAGTTCTTC
CDR3: CASSQGLAGVNEQFF

D: .
V: TRBV7-2
J: TRBJ1-6
length: 15
size: .
DNA: TGTGCCAGCAGCTTGAATCAGGGTGCGGTCTCACCCCTCCACTTT
CDR3: CASSLNQGAVSPLHF

D: .
V: TRBV6-6
J: TRBJ1-2
length: 10
size: .
DNA: TGTGCCAGCAGCCCCCCGGGCTACACCTTC
CDR3: CASSPPGYTF

D: TRBD1
V: TRBV4-1
J: TRBJ1-3
length: 16
size: .
DNA: TGCGCCAGCAGCCAGTTTAGGACAGGGGCCCGCGAGGCCATATATTTT
CDR3: CASSQFRTGAREAIYF

D: TRBD2
V: TRBV19
J: TRBJ2-7
length: 14
size: .
DNA: TGTGCCAGTAGTACCCCCGGGGAGGGTGTGCAGCAGTACTTC
CDR3: CASSTPGEGVQQYF

D: TRBD2
V: TRBV10-3
J: TRBJ2-5
length: 15
size: .
DNA: TGTGCCATCAGGAGGGGCGGGGGTTCCCAAGAGACCCAGTACTTC
CDR3: CAIRRGGGSQETQYF

D: .
V: TRBV2
J: TRBJ1-5
length: 16
size: once
DNA: TGTGCCAGCAGTGACCTCGGGGTCAGGAGCAATCAGCCCCAGCATTTT
CDR3: CASSDLGVRSNQPQHF

D: .
V: TRBV29-1
J: TRBJ1-1
length: 11
size: once
DNA: TGCAGCGTTGGGACCAGGGTATCAGCTTTCTTT
CDR3: CSVGTRVSAFF

D: TRBD1
V: TRBV6-6
J: TRBJ2-1
length: 15
size: .
DNA: TGTGCCAGCAGTCAGGGGGCGCGAAGAGGGGGTGAGCAGTTCTTC
CDR3: CASSQGARRGGEQFF

D: TRBD2
V: TRBV9
J: TRBJ2-5
length: 19
size: .
DNA: TGTGCCAGCAGCGTAGGCCCTAGCGGGGGGATCTCCAACCCGGGGACCCAGTACTTC
CDR3: CASSVGPSGGISNPGTQYF

D: .
V: TRBV4-1
J: TRBJ2-7
length: 13
size: .
DNA: TGCGCCAGCAGCCAAGGGGGGGTAAACGAGCAGTACTTC
CDR3: CASSQGGVNEQYF

D: .
V: TRBV7-8
J: TRBJ2-1
length: 14
size: .
DNA: TGTGCCAGCAGCTTGTCTAGCCAGCACAATGAGCAGTTCTTC
CDR3: CASSLSSQHNEQFF

D: TRBD1
V: TRBV9
J: TRBJ1-2
length: 16
size: .
DNA: TGTGCCAGCAGCGTAGACACGTCGGGACAGGGGGGAGGCTACACCTTC
CDR3: CASSVDTSGQGGGYTF

D: .
V: TRBV27
J: TRBJ1-3
length: 16
size: .
DNA: TGTGCCAGCAGCCCCCTCGGGGGGTTTACTGGAAACACCATATATTTT
CDR3: CASSPLGGFTGNTIYF

D: .
V: TRBV5-1
J: TRBJ1-3
length: 16
size: .
DNA: TGCGCCAGCAGCTTGGACACCCTCGCCTCTGGAAACACCATATATTTT
CDR3: CASSLDTLASGNTIYF

D: .
V: TRBV7-9
J: TRBJ1-1
length: 15
size: .
DNA: TGTGCCAGCAGCTTAGGGGGAGGGTTGAACACTGAAGCTTTCTTT
CDR3: CASSLGGGLNTEAFF

D: .
V: TRBV30
J: TRBJ1-6
length: 15
size: .
DNA: TGTGCCTGGAGTTTATTACAGGTCCTCCATTCACCCCTCCACTTT
CDR3: CAWSLLQVLHSPLHF

D: TRBD2
V: TRBV29-1
J: TRBJ2-3
length: 16
size: .
DNA: TGCAGCGTTCCATCGGCTAGCGGGGGTCAGGCTGATACGCAGTATTTT
CDR3: CSVPSASGGQADTQYF

D: .
V: TRBV12-3/TRBV12-4
J: TRBJ1-5
length: 13
size: few
DNA: TGTGCCAGCAGTTCTGGGGGCGTGCGGCCCCAGCATTTT
CDR3: CASSSGGVRPQHF

D: TRBD2
V: TRBV7-2
J: TRBJ2-7
length: 16
size: .
DNA: TGTGCCAGCAGCCGGCTAGCGGGGGCCAGCTCCTACGAGCAGTACTTC
CDR3: CASSRLAGASSYEQYF

D: TRBD1
V: TRBV2
J: TRBJ1-1
length: 14
size: .
DNA: TGTGCCAGCAGTTCACAGGGGGCTGACACTGAAGCTTTCTTT
CDR3: CASSSQGADTEAFF

D: .
V: TRBV7-3
J: TRBJ2-1
length: 14
size: .
DNA: TGTGCCAGCAGCCCACTAGGGTCTTACAATGAGCAGTTCTTC
CDR3: CASSPLGSYNEQFF

D: .
V: TRBV11-2
J: TRBJ2-1
length: 14
size: many
DNA: TGTGCCAGCAGCTTACTTGGACCTGGGAGAGAGCAGTTCTTC
CDR3: CASSLLGPGREQFF

D: TRBD2
V: TRBV2
J: TRBJ2-3
length: 15
size: .
DNA: TGTGCCAGCAGGGTTAGCGGGGGGGGCACAGATACGCAGTATTTT
CDR3: CASRVSGGGTDTQYF

D: .
V: TRBV3-1/TRBV3-2
J: TRBJ1-3
length: 16
size: .
DNA: TGTGCCAGCAGCCCACTAGCAAGTCACTCTGGAAACACCATATATTTT
CDR3: CASSPLASHSGNTIYF

D: TRBD1
V: TRBV2
J: TRBJ1-3
length: 15
size: .
DNA: TGTGCCAGCAGCTTGGACAGGGTAGTCGGAAACACCATATATTTT
CDR3: CASSLDRVVGNTIYF

D: .
V: TRBV5-1
J: TRBJ1-2
length: 11
size: .
DNA: TGCGCCAGCAGCGGGCTCTATGGCTACACCTTC
CDR3: CASSGLYGYTF

D: .
V: TRBV25-1
J: TRBJ2-3
length: 17
size: .
DNA: TGTGCCAGCAGTGAATTGGGTAGCGGTTTCACCACAGATACGCAGTATTTT
CDR3: CASSELGSGFTTDTQYF

D: .
V: TRBV7-2
J: TRBJ2-7
length: 14
size: .
DNA: TGTGCCAGCAGCTTAGTTGTTAGAGCCTACGAGCAGTACTTC
CDR3: CASSLVVRAYEQYF

D: .
V: TRBV20-1
J: TRBJ2-3
length: 11
size: .
DNA: TGCAGTGCTAAAAAACAAGATACGCAGTATTTT
CDR3: CSAKKQDTQYF

D: .
V: TRBV11-3
J: TRBJ1-2
length: 20
size: once
DNA: TGTGCCAGCCGCATTGGGGAGAGGTGGGGGCTTCTTTTGGAATTCTCCGGCTACACCTTC
CDR3: CASRIGERWGLLLEFSGYTF

D: .
V: TRBV19
J: TRBJ2-2
length: 15
size: medium-sized
DNA: TGTGCCAGCACCCCGACGGGGGGCTTTGGCGGGGAGCTGTTTTTT
CDR3: CASTPTGGFGGELFF

D: TRBD2
V: TRBV9
J: TRBJ2-5
length: 14
size: .
DNA: TGTGCCAGCAGCCCCTCACTAGCGTCAGAGACCCAGTACTTC
CDR3: CASSPSLASETQYF

D: TRBD1
V: TRBV5-4
J: TRBJ1-4
length: 14
size: few
DNA: TGTGCCAGCAGCTCTCGCGACAGGGCTGAAAAACTGTTTTTT
CDR3: CASSSRDRAEKLFF

D: TRBD1
V: TRBV4-3
J: TRBJ1-1
length: 17
size: .
DNA: TGCGCCAGCAGCCAAGAAACAGGGGGCGCGGTGCACACTGAAGCTTTCTTT
CDR3: CASSQETGGAVHTEAFF

D: TRBD1
V: TRBV28
J: TRBJ2-7
length: 14
size: .
DNA: TGTGCCAGCAGCCGACAGGGGGCAAGCTACGAGCAGTACTTC
CDR3: CASSRQGASYEQYF

D: TRBD1
V: TRBV6-2/TRBV6-3
J: TRBJ1-1
length: 16
size: .
DNA: TGTGCCAGCAGTTCCTACAGGGGCGAGTATGAGACTGAAGCTTTCTTT
CDR3: CASSSYRGEYETEAFF

D: .
V: TRBV4-3
J: TRBJ2-7
length: 15
size: .
DNA: TGCGCCAGCAGCCGGGCACACCAGGAGGGCTACGAGCAGTACTTC
CDR3: CASSRAHQEGYEQYF

D: TRBD1
V: TRBV18
J: TRBJ1-2
length: 13
size: .
DNA: TGTGCCAGCTCGTACGACAGGGAGGCTGGCTACACCTTC
CDR3: CASSYDREAGYTF

D: .
V: TRBV6-2/TRBV6-3
J: TRBJ1-6
length: 13
size: .
DNA: TGTGCCAGCAGTTCCAGGGGTCCCCGGCCTCACCACTTT
CDR3: CASSSRGPRPHHF

D: .
V: TRBV12-3/TRBV12-4
J: TRBJ2-2
length: 13
size: .
DNA: TGTGCCAGCAGTTTTACGAACACCGGGGAGCTGTTTTTT
CDR3: CASSFTNTGELFF

D: TRBD1
V: TRBV4-3
J: TRBJ1-4
length: 15
size: .
DNA: TGCGCCAGCAGCCGGGGGGACAGGGAACACGAAAAACTGTTTTTT
CDR3: CASSRGDREHEKLFF

D: TRBD1
V: TRBV6-4
J: TRBJ1-2
length: 14
size: .
DNA: TGTGCCAGCAGGATCGGACAGGGTTCAGGTGGCTACACCTTC
CDR3: CASRIGQGSGGYTF

D: .
V: TRBV30
J: TRBJ1-4
length: 13
size: .
DNA: TGTGCCTGGAGTGCCCTTCCGGAGGGGAAACTGTTTTTT
CDR3: CAWSALPEGKLFF